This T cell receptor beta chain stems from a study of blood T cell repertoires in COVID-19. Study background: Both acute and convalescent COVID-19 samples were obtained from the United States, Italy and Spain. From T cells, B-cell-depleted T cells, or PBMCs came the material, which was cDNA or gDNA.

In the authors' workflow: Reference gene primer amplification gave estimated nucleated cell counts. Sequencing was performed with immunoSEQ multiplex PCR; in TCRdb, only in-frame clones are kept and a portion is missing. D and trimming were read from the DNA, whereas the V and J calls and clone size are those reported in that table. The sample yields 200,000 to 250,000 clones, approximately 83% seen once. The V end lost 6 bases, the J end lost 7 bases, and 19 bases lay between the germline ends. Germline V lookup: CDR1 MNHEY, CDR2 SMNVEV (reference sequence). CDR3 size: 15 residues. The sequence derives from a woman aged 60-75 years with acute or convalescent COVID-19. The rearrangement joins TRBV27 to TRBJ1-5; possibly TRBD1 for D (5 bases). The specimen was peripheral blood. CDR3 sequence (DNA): TGTGCCAGCAGCTTCCGCGGCCAGGGTGGCCAGCCCCAGCATTTT. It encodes CASSFRGQGGQPQHF.